This TCR beta chain was identified during a study of metastatic and nonmetastatic thyroid tumors. The CDR3 runs to 14 residues. V dropped 5 bases and J dropped 5 bases, with 12 bases sitting between them. Prior to thyroid surgery, none of the patients had received any treatment. TCRdb re-processed the PCR reads through MiXCR. The sample includes approximately 26,000 clones, 10% to 15% of them seen just once. This clone is termed medium-sized. This receptor was taken from a female donor with papillary thyroid cancer or a benign thyroid nodule (not recorded which). Some clones in this sample may be carry-over from other donors' samples. Sequenced: blood. This chain connects TRBV12-3 or TRBV12-4 to TRBJ2-2; no reliable D call. The CDR3 sequence: CASSLVGTTGELFF. The CDR3 coding sequence is TGTGCCAGCAGTCTTGTAGGTACGACCGGGGAGCTGTTTTTT.